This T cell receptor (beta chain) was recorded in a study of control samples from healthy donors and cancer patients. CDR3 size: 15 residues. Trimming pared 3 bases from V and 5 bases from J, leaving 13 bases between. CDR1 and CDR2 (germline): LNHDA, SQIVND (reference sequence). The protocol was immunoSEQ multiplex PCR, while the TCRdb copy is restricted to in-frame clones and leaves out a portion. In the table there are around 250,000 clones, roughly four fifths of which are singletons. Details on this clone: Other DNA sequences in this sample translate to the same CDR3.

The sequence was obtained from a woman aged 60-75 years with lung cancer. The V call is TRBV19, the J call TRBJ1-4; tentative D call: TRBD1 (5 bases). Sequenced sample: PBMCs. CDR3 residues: CASSMGGAGNEKLFF. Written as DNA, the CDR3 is TGTGCCAGTAGTATGGGAGGGGCCGGGAATGAAAAACTGTTTTTT.